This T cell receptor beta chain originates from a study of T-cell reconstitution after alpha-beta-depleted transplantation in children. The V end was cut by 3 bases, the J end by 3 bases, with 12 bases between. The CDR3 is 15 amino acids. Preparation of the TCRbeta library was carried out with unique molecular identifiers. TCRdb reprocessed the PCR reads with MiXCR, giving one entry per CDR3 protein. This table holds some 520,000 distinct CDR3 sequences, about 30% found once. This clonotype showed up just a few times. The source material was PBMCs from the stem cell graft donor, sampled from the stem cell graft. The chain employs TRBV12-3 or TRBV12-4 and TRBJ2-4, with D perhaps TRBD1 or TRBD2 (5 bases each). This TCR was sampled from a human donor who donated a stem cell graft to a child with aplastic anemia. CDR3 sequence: CASSFAGAFKNIQYF. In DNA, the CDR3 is TGTGCCAGCAGTTTCGCCGGGGCCTTCAAAAACATTCAGTACTTC.